This T cell receptor (beta chain) comes out of a study of cytomegalovirus exposure and HLA in healthy donors. PCR was performed using 60 Vbeta and 13 Jbeta primers. The protocol was immunoSEQ multiplex PCR, while the TCRdb copy is restricted to in-frame clones and leaves out a portion. This repertoire shows under 200,000 clones, around 62% found once; its top ten account for about 2.9%. Germline V lookup: CDR1 MNHEY, CDR2 SMNVEV (reference sequence). This CDR3 region has 10 residues. Study outcomes and limitations: Some V segments, TRBV6-2 and TRBV6-3 among them, were indistinguishable and were therefore excluded.

Remarks on this clone: Its antigen is still unknown.

Sequencing was performed on PBMCs. The sequence was collected from a man in his forties in good health and CMV-seronegative. V is TRBV27 and J is TRBJ2-5; tentatively, D is TRBD2 (6 bases). CDR3 sequence: CASGHGAQYF. CDR3 bases: TGTGCTAGCGGACATGGCGCCCAGTACTTC.